These 23 T cell receptor beta chains were sequenced from one sample in a study of T cells in Graves' hyperthyroidism and ophthalmopathy. TCR beta CDR3 regions were amplified from RNA. First-round RT-PCR of the TCR CDR3 relied on the HTBI primer set. TCRdb re-called the multiplex PCR reads through MiXCR, storing one row per CDR3 protein. Of some 420,000 distinct CDR3 sequences detected, roughly 13% appear once; the ten largest clones hold 5.3%. Sequencing used blood. The receptor set was obtained from a young woman with Graves' hyperthyroidism.

This clonotype showed up many times. This sequence joins TRBV7-2 and TRBJ2-1, with D uncertain. With 1 base removed from V and 6 bases from J, the gap between germline ends came to 7 bases. Germline assignment: CDR1 SGHTA and CDR2 FQGNSA. The CDR3 is made up of 13 amino acids. CDR3: CASSLVPLNEQFF. DNA for the CDR3: TGTGCCAGCAGCTTAGTTCCGCTCAATGAGCAGTTCTTC. The entire variable domain, with the rest obtained from reference TRBV7-2 and TRBJ2-1, is as follows: GAGVSQSPSNKVTEKGKDVELRCDPISGHTALYWYRQSLGQGLEFLIYFQGNSAPDKSGLPSDRFSAERTGGSVSTLTIQRTQQEDSAVYLCASSLVPLNEQFFGPGTRLTVL.

This clonotype was picked up many times. The V call is TRBV28, the J call TRBJ2-2; D perhaps matches TRBD2 (5 bases). This CDR3 is built from 15 residues. Trimming removed 2 bases from V and 0 bases from J, with 7 bases in between. CDR1 and CDR2 from the germline V gene are MDHEN and SYDVKM. This chain's CDR3 is CASSLRTSNTGELFF. The CDR3 bases are TGTGCCAGCAGTTTACGGACTTCGAACACCGGGGAGCTGTTTTTT. The full variable domain, its missing parts supplied by reference TRBV28 and TRBJ2-2, is DVKVTQSSRYLVKRTGEKVFLECVQDMDHENMFWYRQDPGLGLRLIYFSYDVKMKEKGDIPEGYSVSREKKERFSLILESASTNQTSMYLCASSLRTSNTGELFFGEGSRLTVL.

This clonotype was observed many times. The chain uses TRBV7-2 and TRBJ2-6; TRBD1 is a possible D gene (5 bases). Germline values: CDR1 SGHTA, CDR2 FQGNSA. Trimming removed 5 bases at V and 1 base at J, with 12 bases between. The CDR3 contains 16 residues. The CDR3 reads CASSPRAGSGANVLTF. For the CDR3, the DNA is TGTGCCAGCAGCCCCAGGGCAGGGTCTGGGGCCAACGTCCTGACTTTC.

Ten or more counts support this clonotype. This sequence joins TRBV28 and TRBJ2-1, with 7 bases matching TRBD2. The CDR3 contains 16 residues. The V gene end was trimmed by 5 bases and the J gene end by 0 bases; junction bases not matched to a gene: 7. The V gene's germline CDR1 is MDHEN and CDR2 SYDVKM. Written as DNA, the CDR3 is TGTGCCAGCAGTCGCCCACGGACTAGCTCCTACAATGAGCAGTTCTTC. The encoded protein is CASSRPRTSSYNEQFF.

This clonotype was counted many times. The chain links TRBV7-9 to TRBJ2-7; weak D call: TRBD1 (6 bases). Per germline, CDR1 SEHNR and CDR2 FQNEAQ (reference sequence). This CDR3 spans 13 amino acids. Trimming left V 5 bases short and J 5 bases short, with 13 bases between. Here the CDR3 reads CASSRDNTHEQYF. CDR3 bases: TGTGCCAGCAGCCGGGACAATACGCACGAGCAGTACTTC. The full variable domain, in which reference TRBV7-9 and TRBJ2-7 provide the parts outside the CDR3, is DTGVSQNPRHKITKRGQNVTFRCDPISEHNRLYWYRQTLGQGPEFLTYFQNEAQLEKSRLLSDRFSAERPKGSFSTLEIQRTEQGDSAMYLCASSRDNTHEQYFGPGTRLTVT.

About this clonotype: An end of the junction differs from the germline gene, which may be a read error. The V and J genes are TRBV30 and TRBJ1-5, with unresolved D. CDR1 GTSNPN and CDR2 SVGIG come from the germline V gene (reference sequence). This CDR3 spans 13 amino acids. CDR3 protein: CARSVQMGQPQHF. The CDR3 region has the DNA TGTGCCCGGAGTGTACAAATGGGCCAGCCCCAGCATTTT. The full variable domain, with the rest looked up from reference TRBV30 and TRBJ1-5, is SQTIHQWPATLVQPVGSPLSLECTVEGTSNPNLYWYRQAAGRGLQLLFYSVGIGQISSEVPQNLSASRPQDRQFILSSKKLLLSDSGFYLCARSVQMGQPQHFGDGTRLSIL.

This clonotype was detected only once. The chain recombines TRBV18 with TRBJ1-3; a possible D gene is TRBD1 (5 bases). From germline, CDR1 is KGHSH and CDR2 LQKENI. Trimming removed 3 bases from V and 3 bases from J, with 15 bases in between. This CDR3 is 16 amino acids long. The DNA for the CDR3 is TGTGCCAGCTCACCCAGGACAACCGTCGATGGAAACACCATATATTTT. It codes for CASSPRTTVDGNTIYF.

Many counts were recorded for this clonotype. The J gene is TRBJ2-7, the V gene TRBV28; D is possibly TRBD2 (5 bases). The CDR3 length is 15 residues. V dropped 2 bases and J dropped 2 bases, with 13 bases sitting between them. Germline lookup yields CDR1 MDHEN and CDR2 SYDVKM. The DNA of the CDR3 is TGTGCCAGCAGTTTAGGAGGTAGGGATGCCTACGAGCAGTACTTC. Translated, it gives CASSLGGRDAYEQYF.

This clonotype was seen many times. This rearrangement joins TRBV20-1 to TRBJ2-7; D possibly corresponds to TRBD2 (5 bases). CDR1 DFQATT and CDR2 SNEGSKA come from the germline V gene (reference sequence). The CDR3 has 15 amino acids. Trimming removed 3 bases from V and 1 base from J, with 16 bases in between. The CDR3 region is CSARFRGRPSYEQYF. The CDR3 bases are TGCAGTGCTAGGTTCCGGGGAAGACCTTCCTACGAGCAGTACTTC.

In its sample, this clonotype was seen many times. The chain recombines TRBV3-1 with TRBJ1-2; D is perhaps TRBD1 (5 bases). Germline CDR1 LGHDT, CDR2 YNNKEL (reference sequence). The CDR3 contains 13 residues. The V and J ends lost 1 base and 4 bases respectively, with 7 bases between them. The CDR3 nucleotides are TGTGCCAGCAGCCAAGGACAGCTCTATGGCTACACCTTC. Protein: CASSQGQLYGYTF.

In the case of this clonotype: A much bigger clone sits one base away, suggesting this may be a read error. The chain employs TRBV3-1 and TRBJ1-5, with no clear D. Germline V gene data show CDR1 as LGHDT and CDR2 as YNNKEL (reference sequence). The CDR3 extends over 13 amino acids. The CDR3 DNA reads as TGTGGCAGCAGCCGAAGCCCCGGGCAGCCCCAGCATTTT. Protein: CGSSRSPGQPQHF. The full variable domain, its missing parts supplied by reference TRBV3-1 and TRBJ1-5, is DTAVSQTPKYLVTQMGNDKSIKCEQNLGHDTMYWYKQDSKKFLKIMFSYNNKELIINETVPNRFSPKSPDKAHLNLHINSLELGDSAVYFCGSSRSPGQPQHFGDGTRLSIL.

The sample holds many counts of this clonotype. The CDR3 spells CSAKDLAHTYEQYF. The CDR3 nucleotides are TGCAGTGCTAAGGATCTAGCGCATACCTACGAGCAGTACTTC. The gene calls are TRBV20-1 and TRBJ2-7; possible D gene TRBD2, 6 bases. CDR1 is DFQATT, CDR2 SNEGSKA, per germline (reference sequence). The CDR3 length is 14 residues. Trimming took 4 bases from V and 2 from J, leaving 15 bases between them.

The chain links TRBV30 to TRBJ2-1, with D tentatively TRBD2 (6 bases). This CDR3 is 15 amino acids long. V shed 0 bases and J shed 7 bases, with 16 bases lying between them. CDR1 is GTSNPN, CDR2 SVGIG, per germline (reference sequence). The CDR3 region is CAWSVGGRRWNEQFF. The CDR3 region has the DNA TGTGCCTGGAGTGTAGGAGGGAGGCGTTGGAATGAGCAGTTCTTC.

This clonotype showed up many times. The genes are TRBV18 and TRBJ2-5; 8 bases match TRBD2. With V trimmed by 3 bases and J by 0 bases, 3 bases remained unmatched. This CDR3 spans 15 amino acids. Germline V gene lookup returns CDR1 KGHSH and CDR2 LQKENI. The CDR3 DNA is TGTGCCAGCTCACCCACACTAGCGGACCAAGAGACCCAGTACTTC. Translated: CASSPTLADQETQYF.

This clonotype was seen many times. The chain couples TRBV19 to TRBJ1-5; D not certain. V was shortened by 5 bases and J by 9 bases, with 14 bases between the two germline ends. The CDR3 sequence is 13 residues long. Germline assignment: CDR1 LNHDA and CDR2 SQIVND (reference sequence). The CDR3 bases are TGTGCCAGTAGTCACGGGTCTATAGGGCCCCAGCATTTT. It is translated as CASSHGSIGPQHF.

The rearrangement uses TRBV7-9 and TRBJ2-2; D unclear. V was shortened by 1 base and J by 7 bases, with 4 bases between the two germline ends. Germline values: CDR1 SEHNR, CDR2 FQNEAQ (reference sequence). This CDR3 comprises 12 residues. Here the CDR3 DNA reads TGTGCCAGCAGCTTAGATGACGGGGAGCTGTTTTTT. Protein sequence: CASSLDDGELFF. Filled out from reference TRBV7-9 and TRBJ2-2, the complete variable domain reads DTGVSQNPRHKITKRGQNVTFRCDPISEHNRLYWYRQTLGQGPEFLTYFQNEAQLEKSRLLSDRFSAERPKGSFSTLEIQRTEQGDSAMYLCASSLDDGELFFGEGSRLTVL.

This clonotype occurred many times. The V call is TRBV10-3, the J call TRBJ1-2; D unclear. The CDR3 has 15 residues. Trimming removed 0 bases from V and 3 bases from J, with 11 bases in between. CDR1 and CDR2 (germline): ENHRY, SYGVKD. For the CDR3, the DNA is TGTGCCATCAGTGAGTCGGTGTGGGAGGACTATGGCTACACCTTC. The encoded protein is CAISESVWEDYGYTF.

This clonotype was observed many times. The gene calls are TRBV7-2 and TRBJ2-5; the D gene is possibly TRBD2 (5 bases). This CDR3 is built from 17 residues. The V and J ends lost 0 bases and 1 base respectively, with 15 bases between them. Germline V gene sequence: CDR1 SGHTA, CDR2 FQGNSA. CDR3 sequence reads: CASSLAGYGLTQETQYF. The CDR3 DNA follows: TGTGCCAGCAGCTTAGCCGGTTATGGACTTACCCAAGAGACCCAGTACTTC.

This clonotype was recorded many times. The DNA of the CDR3 is TGTGCCATCAGCAAGGACACGTACGAGCAGTACTTC. Its protein is CAISKDTYEQYF. V is TRBV10-3 and J is TRBJ2-7, with a possible D match to TRBD1 (5 bases). Germline CDR1 ENHRY, CDR2 SYGVKD. V dropped 6 bases and J dropped 4 bases, with 10 bases sitting between them. This CDR3 contains 12 residues.

This clonotype was seen many times. The rearrangement uses TRBV7-9 and TRBJ2-7; unclear D gene. The V end was cut by 5 bases, the J end by 3 bases, with 5 bases between. The CDR3 spans 11 residues. CDR1 SEHNR and CDR2 FQNEAQ come from the germline V gene (reference sequence). The CDR3 nucleotides are TGTGCCAGCAGCACGCACTACGAGCAGTACTTC. It yields the protein CASSTHYEQYF.

The V call is TRBV7-3, the J call TRBJ2-1, with a weak D call TRBD1 (6 bases). CDR1 and CDR2 (germline): SGHTA, FQGTGA. V was clipped by 0 bases and J by 5 bases, with 11 bases between them. The CDR3 spans 15 residues. Here the CDR3 DNA reads TGTGCCAGCAGCTTAACTTATAGGGACAACAATGAGCAGTTCTTC. Translation: CASSLTYRDNNEQFF.

This clonotype was picked up many times. This sequence joins TRBV7-3 and TRBJ2-1; 11 bases are a match to TRBD1. Per germline, CDR1 SGHTA and CDR2 FQGTGA. Trimming removed 5 bases from V and 6 bases from J; junction bases left unmatched: 9. The CDR3 contains 16 residues. The CDR3 DNA reads TGTGCCAGCAGCGCCCGGACAGGGGGCTCTGTCAATGAGCAGTTCTTC. The encoded protein is CASSARTGGSVNEQFF.

This clonotype appeared many times. The chain recombines TRBV5-5 with TRBJ1-1, with 9 bases identical to TRBD1. CDR3 length equals 15 residues. Looked up from germline, CDR1 is SGHKS and CDR2 is YYEKEE (reference sequence). The trim removed 5 bases at V and 2 bases at J, leaving 7 bases unmatched. Here the CDR3 DNA reads TGTGCCAGCAGTTCCGGGACAGGGATCAACACTGAAGCTTTCTTT. Its translation is CASSSGTGINTEAFF.